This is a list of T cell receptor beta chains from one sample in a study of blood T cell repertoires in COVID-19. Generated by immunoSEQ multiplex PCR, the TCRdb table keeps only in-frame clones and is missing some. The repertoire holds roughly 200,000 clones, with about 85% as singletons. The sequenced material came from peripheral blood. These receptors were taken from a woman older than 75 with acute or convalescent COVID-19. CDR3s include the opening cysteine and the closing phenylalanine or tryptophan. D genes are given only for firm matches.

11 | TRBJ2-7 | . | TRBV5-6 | CASSLGGGQYF
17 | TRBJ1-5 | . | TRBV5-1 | CASSLGSHYGGNQPQHF
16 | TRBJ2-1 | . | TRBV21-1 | CASSKGGTGTNNEQFF
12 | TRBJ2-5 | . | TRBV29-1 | CSVASGSEMENF
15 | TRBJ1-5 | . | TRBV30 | CAWSERVNSNQPQHF
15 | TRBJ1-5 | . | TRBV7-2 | CASSFQSGLDQPQHF
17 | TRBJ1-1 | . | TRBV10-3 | CAISEYIDGSGDTEAFF
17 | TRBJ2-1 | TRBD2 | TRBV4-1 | CASSQDHGLAGGAEQFF
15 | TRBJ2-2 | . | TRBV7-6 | CASSLAGAGTGELFF
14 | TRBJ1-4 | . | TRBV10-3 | CAISEFTGYEKLFF
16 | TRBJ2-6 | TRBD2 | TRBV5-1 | CASRKQTSAGANVLTF
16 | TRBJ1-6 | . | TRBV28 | CASSLSGQRYNSPLHF
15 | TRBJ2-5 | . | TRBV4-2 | CASSQDSGGKETQYF
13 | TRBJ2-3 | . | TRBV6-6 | CASSRQAPDTQYF
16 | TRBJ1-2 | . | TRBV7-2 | CASSLLGRGANYGYTF
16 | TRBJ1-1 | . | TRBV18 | CASSPLGGGERTEAFF
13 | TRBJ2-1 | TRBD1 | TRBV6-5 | CASSVQGYNEQFF
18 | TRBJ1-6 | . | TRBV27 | CASSRSLHRARGDSPLHF
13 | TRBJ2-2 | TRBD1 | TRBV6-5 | CATRQGVAGELFF
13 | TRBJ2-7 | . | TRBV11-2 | CASSLGSGYEQYF
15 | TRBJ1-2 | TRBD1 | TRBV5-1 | CASSQQGAPSYGYTF
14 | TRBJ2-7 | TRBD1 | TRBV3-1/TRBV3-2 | CASSLGQGRYEQYF
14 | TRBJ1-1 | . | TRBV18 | CASSPGSTNTEAFF
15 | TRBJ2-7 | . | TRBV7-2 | CASSQAQVPTYEQYF
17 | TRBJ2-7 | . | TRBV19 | CASSMILRPTQSYEQYF
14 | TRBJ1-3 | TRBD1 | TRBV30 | CAWGQGASGNTIYF
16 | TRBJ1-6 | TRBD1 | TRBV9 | CASSELDRGLGSPLHF
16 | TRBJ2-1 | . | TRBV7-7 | CASSLAPDLRDSEQFF
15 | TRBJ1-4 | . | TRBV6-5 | CASLIPGSTNEKLFF